This T cell receptor beta chain was profiled in a study of cytomegalovirus exposure and HLA in healthy donors. Study-wide context: An analysis done earlier identified fewer than 140 million unique TCR beta sequences from 190 million or so T cells. Study findings and constraints: Later analysis revealed greater clonal expansion in HLA-associated TCR beta chains than in equally common others.

PCR involved 60 Vbeta and 13 Jbeta primers. Some clones are missing from TCRdb's copy, which holds only in-frame ones; the method was immunoSEQ multiplex PCR. This table holds about 160,000 clones, approximately 80% found once. The CDR3 is made up of 15 amino acids. J lost 4 bases, V lost 3 bases, and 6 bases had no gene match. Looked up from germline, CDR1 is KGHSH and CDR2 is LQKENI. Comment on this clone: The target antigen is unknown.

Sequenced sample: PBMCs. This rearrangement joins TRBV18 to TRBJ2-4; 7 nucleotides align to TRBD1. The sequence was collected from a man between 18 and 35 years old in good health and CMV-seropositive. CDR3 sequence: CASSPGQRLKNIQYF. In nucleotides, the CDR3 is TGTGCCAGCTCACCGGGACAGCGCCTTAAAAACATTCAGTACTTC.